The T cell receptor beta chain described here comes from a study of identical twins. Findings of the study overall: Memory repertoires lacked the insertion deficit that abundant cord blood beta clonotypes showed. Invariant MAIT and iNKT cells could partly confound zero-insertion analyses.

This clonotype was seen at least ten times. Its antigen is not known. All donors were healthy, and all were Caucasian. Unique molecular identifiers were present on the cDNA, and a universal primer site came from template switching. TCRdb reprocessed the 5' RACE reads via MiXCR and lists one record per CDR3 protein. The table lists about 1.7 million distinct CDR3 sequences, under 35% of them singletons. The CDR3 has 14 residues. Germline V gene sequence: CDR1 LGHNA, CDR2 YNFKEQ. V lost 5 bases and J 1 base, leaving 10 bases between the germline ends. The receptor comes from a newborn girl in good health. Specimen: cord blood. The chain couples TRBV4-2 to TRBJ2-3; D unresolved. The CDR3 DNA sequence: TGTGCCAGCAGCAGGCTCTTGGGCACAGATACGCAGTATTTT. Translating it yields CASSRLLGTDTQYF.